This entry features one T cell receptor (beta chain) sequence. Its antigen remains unidentified. No much larger clone exists at a distance of one base, and base qualities are not known. This record comes from a study of T cell changes during pregnancy in multiple sclerosis (dated by TCRdb to between 2018 and 2020). At the level of the whole study: The study examined how the T cell repertoire changed over the course of pregnancy in women with multiple sclerosis.

V loses 5 bases of germline sequence and J loses 2 bases, and the interval between the two ends is 12 bases. From the germline V gene (reference sequence), CDR1 is MNHEY and CDR2 is SMNVEV. The CDR3 goes from the cysteine to the phenylalanine over 14 residues. Only CDR3 DNA remains: 42 bases, in frame from the first base. Library construction relied on the immunoSEQ multiplex PCR assay. TCRdb limited this immuneACCESS table to in-frame rearrangements with V and J called. A share of clones is missing; checked studies link under half to unresolved V genes, and the rest is unexplained. Counted in this sample were just under 80,000 clones; 85% to 95% of them appeared once. Of the sample, roughly 0.94% falls within the top ten clones.

Here the sequenced sample was peripheral blood, taken in the first trimester of pregnancy. Recombination connected TRBV27 to TRBJ1-2; the D gene is possibly TRBD1, with 5 bases matching. The sequence derives from a female donor with multiple sclerosis, enrolled in a pregnancy study. At the DNA level, the sequence is TGTGCCAGCAGTCCTCGGCACAGGAACTATGGCTACACCTTC. It translates to CASSPRHRNYGYTF.